What follows describes a single T cell receptor beta chain. In germline, CDR1 is SGHDT, CDR2 YYEEEE. The CDR3 has 14 residues. V was shortened by 2 bases and J by 5 bases, with 11 bases between the two germline ends. The sample belongs to a study of control samples from healthy donors and cancer patients. The method was immunoSEQ multiplex PCR; TCRdb's version includes in-frame clones alone and lacks a portion of them. The table includes tens of thousands of clones, approximately 91% detected once. The genes are TRBV5-6 and TRBJ1-5; perhaps TRBD1 as D (5 bases). The sample was blood. This clonotype was obtained from a man aged 45-65 years in good health. The CDR3 DNA follows: TGTGCCAGCAGCTTCCGAGGAGGGGATCAGCCCCAGCATTTT. Amino acid sequence: CASSFRGGDQPQHF.